Listed below are T cell receptor beta chains from one sample, sequenced in a study of cytomegalovirus exposure and HLA in healthy donors. Clones were read by immunoSEQ multiplex PCR, and TCRdb kept only the in-frame ones, dropping some. The repertoire holds some 120,000 clones, with 8.5% to 10% as singletons. Sequencing was done on a sample of PBMCs. Receptors were obtained from a man aged 25-45 years in good health and CMV-seronegative. Each CDR3 is given with its conserved first and last residue. A D gene is named only where the DNA matches it firmly. Expanded clones get a size class; other rows say once, few or many, or leave the size out.

TRBJ1-2 TRBD1 TRBV27 few TGTGCCAGCCGTGGACAGGCGGGGCACTATGGCTACACCTTC CASRGQAGHYGYTF
TRBJ2-1 TRBD1 TRBV7-2 - TGTGCCAGCAGCCCGGGACAGGGTACTCGGAATGAGCAGTTCTTC CASSPGQGTRNEQFF
TRBJ1-5 TRBD1 TRBV30 few TGTGCCTGGGGACGACAGGGTGATTGCCAGCCCCAGCATTTT CAWGRQGDCQPQHF
TRBJ2-1 TRBD2 TRBV5-4 - TGTGCCAGCAGCTCCGGGACTAGCGGCTACAATGAGCAGTTCTTC CASSSGTSGYNEQFF
TRBJ2-7 TRBD1 TRBV5-1 - TGCGCCAGCAGTCCGGACAGGGTGGACGAGCAGTACTTC CASSPDRVDEQYF
TRBJ2-7 TRBD2 TRBV6-4 - TGTGCCAGCAGTGACCCTCGGGGACTAGCGGGAGAAGGGCTCTACGAGCAGTACTTC CASSDPRGLAGEGLYEQYF
TRBJ2-5 TRBD1 TRBV5-4 - TGTGCCAGCAGCAGGGGACAGGATACTTACCAAGAGACCCAGTACTTC CASSRGQDTYQETQYF
TRBJ2-7 - TRBV6-1 few TGTGCCAGCAGTGAGGCTGGGCACTCACCCTACGAGCAGTACTTC CASSEAGHSPYEQYF
TRBJ2-6 - TRBV5-1 few TGCGCCAGCAGCTTCACTGGACAGCTCTCTGGGGCCAACGTCCTGACTTTC CASSFTGQLSGANVLTF
TRBJ2-7 - TRBV11-2 - TGTGCCAGCAGCTTAGGCCAGACATACGAGCAGTACTTC CASSLGQTYEQYF
TRBJ2-7 - TRBV7-2 few TGTGCCAGCCACCATGATAGCTCCTACGAGCAGTACTTC CASHHDSSYEQYF
TRBJ1-6 TRBD1 TRBV7-2 - TGTGCCAGCAGCATGACAGGGACGCGGTCACCCCTCCACTTT CASSMTGTRSPLHF
TRBJ2-5 - TRBV5-1 few TGCGCCAGCAGCTTGGACAAAACCCAAGAGACCCAGTACTTC CASSLDKTQETQYF
TRBJ2-1 TRBD1 TRBV6-1 few TGTGCCAGCAGTGAACAGGGGGTCTATGAGCAGTTCTTC CASSEQGVYEQFF
TRBJ2-7 TRBD2 TRBV27 few TGTGCCAGTCGGACTAGCGGGAGAGGCGAGCAGTACTTC CASRTSGRGEQYF
TRBJ2-7 TRBD1 TRBV11-2 - TGTGCCAGCAGATTCCTAGGGACAGGAGAGCAGTACTTC CASRFLGTGEQYF
TRBJ1-1 - TRBV30 - TGTGCCTCGAAGGGGTACACTGAAGCTTTCTTT CASKGYTEAFF
TRBJ2-1 TRBD2 TRBV2 few TGTGCCAGCAGTGATGGGCTAGCGGGGGGATGGGGGTTCTTC CASSDGLAGGWGFF
TRBJ2-7 - TRBV7-9 few TGTGCCAGCAGCCTAAATCTGTACGAGCAGTACTTC CASSLNLYEQYF
TRBJ1-1 - TRBV28 few TGTGCCAGCAGTTCAACCCACGGGAGGACTGAAGCTTTCTTT CASSSTHGRTEAFF
TRBJ2-2 - TRBV25-1 few TGTGCCAGCCGCGGACAGACGAACACCGGGGAGCTGTTTTTT CASRGQTNTGELFF
TRBJ2-7 TRBD2 TRBV2 - TGTGCCAGCAGTGAGTGGTCCCTAACCGGGACTAGGGACGAGCAGTACTTC CASSEWSLTGTRDEQYF
TRBJ1-5 TRBD1 TRBV28 few TGTGCCAGCAGTTTTGGCTCCAGGGGGCGAAATCAGCCCCAGCATTTT CASSFGSRGRNQPQHF
TRBJ2-7 TRBD1 TRBV5-3 - TGTGCCAGAAGGCTTTCCGGGACAGGGGGGACCTACGAGCAGTACTTC CARRLSGTGGTYEQYF
TRBJ2-5 - TRBV7-9 - TGTGCCAGCAGCTTATTGGGGGGGCCACAAGAGACCCAGTACTTC CASSLLGGPQETQYF
TRBJ2-7 TRBD1 TRBV18 - TGTGCCAGCTCACCAGGACAGGGCAACGAGCAGTACTTC CASSPGQGNEQYF
TRBJ2-5 - TRBV6-5 - TGTGCCAGCAGTTACGGCAGGGCCCAAGAGACCCAGTACTTC CASSYGRAQETQYF
TRBJ2-7 - TRBV13 - TGTGCCAGCAGCCCGCGCACTGGCTACGAGCAGTACTTC CASSPRTGYEQYF
TRBJ1-3 - TRBV4-3 - TGCGCCAGCAGCCAAGCAGGCGGAAACACCATATATTTT CASSQAGGNTIYF
TRBJ1-1 - TRBV30 few TGTGCCTGGAACGGGAACTTGAACACTGAAGCTTTCTTT CAWNGNLNTEAFF
TRBJ2-1 - TRBV7-6 - TGTGCCAGCAGCGTATCCGGGAGTCACATTGAGCAGTTCTTC CASSVSGSHIEQFF
TRBJ1-4 TRBD1 TRBV19 few TGTGCCAGTAGTCGCTCGGACAGGGGGCGTGAAAAACTGTTTTTT CASSRSDRGREKLFF
TRBJ2-7 - TRBV25-1 few TGTGCCAGCAGGGCGGAAAGTAGTCTCCACGAGCAGTACTTC CASRAESSLHEQYF
TRBJ2-7 TRBD1 TRBV7-9 few TGTGCCAGCAGTCCGACAGGGGACTACGAGCAGTACTTC CASSPTGDYEQYF
TRBJ1-5 TRBD1 TRBV19 - TGTGCCAGTAGGACCGGGACAGGGGGAACCTATAGCAATCAGCCCCAGCATTTT CASRTGTGGTYSNQPQHF
TRBJ1-3 - TRBV9 - TGTGCCAGCAGCGTAGCCGGGTGGGGAGACTCTGGAAACACCATATATTTT CASSVAGWGDSGNTIYF
TRBJ2-3 - TRBV4-1 - TGCGCCAGCAGCCCAGGGGCTCGGGCGACGAATACGCAGTATTTT CASSPGARATNTQYF
TRBJ2-1 - TRBV10-3 - TGTGCCATCACCGGGAGCTCCTACAATGAGCAGTTCTTC CAITGSSYNEQFF
TRBJ2-2 TRBD1 TRBV19 - TGTGCCAGTAGTGACAGGGGGCGAACCGGGGAGCTGTTTTTT CASSDRGRTGELFF
TRBJ2-3 TRBD1 TRBV7-3 few TGTGCCAGCAGCCCCGGACAGGGCACAGATACGCAGTATTTT CASSPGQGTDTQYF
TRBJ1-3 TRBD1 TRBV5-1 - TGCGCCAGCAGCTTGGATCTCGTCAAGATCCGGGACAGTTCTCTTCCTGGAAACACCATATATTTT CASSLDLVKIRDSSLPGNTIYF
TRBJ1-2 - TRBV27 - TGTGCCAGCAGTTTATCGGTCCAGGGAGGATATGGCTACACCTTC CASSLSVQGGYGYTF
TRBJ1-1 - TRBV30 - TGTGCCTGGAGTGGGGAGCGGGGACGAACTGAAGCTTTCTTT CAWSGERGRTEAFF
TRBJ2-2 - TRBV9 - TGTGCCAGCAGCGAACAAGCAGGGGCAAACACCGGGGAGCTGTTTTTT CASSEQAGANTGELFF
TRBJ1-5 TRBD1 TRBV23-1 - TGCGCCAGCAGTCAATCGCGACTACAGGGGGCCGGGTATCAGCCCCAGCATTTT CASSQSRLQGAGYQPQHF
TRBJ2-2 TRBD1 TRBV27 few TGTGCCAGCAGTTTGACGACCCCCGGGACAGGGATTCGGTACACCGGGGAGCTGTTTTTT CASSLTTPGTGIRYTGELFF
TRBJ2-1 - TRBV10-3 few TGTGCCATCAGTGAGTCTTTGGGGGGCTACAATGAGCAGTTCTTC CAISESLGGYNEQFF
TRBJ2-7 - TRBV7-9 few TGTGCCAGCAGCTTAGCGGGGGACAACTACGAGCAGTACTTC CASSLAGDNYEQYF
TRBJ1-1 - TRBV11-3 few TGTGCCAGCAGCCCCGGACACAGTGAAGCTTTCTTT CASSPGHSEAFF
TRBJ2-3 TRBD2 TRBV28 - TGTGCCAGCAGTCCGAGCGGGAGGGCGGTAGGCACAGATACGCAGTATTTT CASSPSGRAVGTDTQYF
TRBJ1-1 TRBD1 TRBV2 - TGTGCCAGCAGAGCCGGGACAGTTAACACTGAAGCTTTCTTT CASRAGTVNTEAFF
TRBJ1-1 TRBD1 TRBV2 few TGTGCCAGCAGTGGTGGGACAGCCGACACTGAAGCTTTCTTT CASSGGTADTEAFF
TRBJ1-3 - TRBV25-1 few TGTGCCTCCGCGGAGGGGGGGCGCATCTCTGGAAACACCATATATTTT CASAEGGRISGNTIYF
TRBJ2-7 TRBD1 TRBV11-2 - TGTGCCAGCAGCTCCACAGGGGGCGACGAGCAGTACTTC CASSSTGGDEQYF